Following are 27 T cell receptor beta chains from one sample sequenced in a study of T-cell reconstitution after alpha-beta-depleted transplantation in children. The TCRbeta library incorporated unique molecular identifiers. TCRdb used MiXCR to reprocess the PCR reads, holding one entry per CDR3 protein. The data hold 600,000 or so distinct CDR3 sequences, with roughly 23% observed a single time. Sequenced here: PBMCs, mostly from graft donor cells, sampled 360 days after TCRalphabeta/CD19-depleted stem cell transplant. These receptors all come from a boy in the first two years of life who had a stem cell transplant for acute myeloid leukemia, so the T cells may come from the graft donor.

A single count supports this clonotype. The CDR3 is CSASLAGGPVPSYNEQFF. The DNA for the CDR3 is TGCAGTGCGTCACTAGCGGGGGGGCCCGTTCCCTCCTACAATGAGCAGTTCTTC. This chain connects TRBV20-1 to TRBJ2-1, with 13 bases identical to TRBD2. The CDR3 is 18 residues long. Germline V CDR1 and CDR2: DFQATT, SNEGSKA (reference sequence). V shed 6 bases and J 0 bases; nucleotides not matched to a gene: 11.

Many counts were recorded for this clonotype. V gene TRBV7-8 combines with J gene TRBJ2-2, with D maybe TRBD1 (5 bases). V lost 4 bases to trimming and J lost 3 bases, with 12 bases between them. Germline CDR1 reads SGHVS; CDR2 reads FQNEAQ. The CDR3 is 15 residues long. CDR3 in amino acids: CASSSGSAHTGELFF. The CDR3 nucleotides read TGTGCCAGCAGCTCAGGGTCAGCGCACACCGGGGAGCTGTTTTTT. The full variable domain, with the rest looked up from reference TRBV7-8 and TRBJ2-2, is GAGVSQSPRYKVAKRGQDVALRCDPISGHVSLFWYQQALGQGPEFLTYFQNEAQLDKSGLPSDRFFAERPEGSVSTLKIQRTQQEDSAVYLCASSSGSAHTGELFFGEGSRLTVL.

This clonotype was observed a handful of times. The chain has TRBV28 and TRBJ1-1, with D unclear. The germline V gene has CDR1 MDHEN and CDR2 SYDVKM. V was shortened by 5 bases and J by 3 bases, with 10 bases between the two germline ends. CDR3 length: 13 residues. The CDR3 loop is CASSTESYTEAFF. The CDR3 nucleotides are TGTGCCAGCAGTACAGAATCCTACACTGAAGCTTTCTTT.

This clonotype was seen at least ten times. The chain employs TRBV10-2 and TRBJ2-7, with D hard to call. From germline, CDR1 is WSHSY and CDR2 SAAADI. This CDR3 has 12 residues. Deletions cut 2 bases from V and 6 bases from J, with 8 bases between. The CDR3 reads CASSETQAEQYV. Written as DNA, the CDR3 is TGCGCCAGCAGTGAGACTCAAGCCGAGCAGTACGTC.

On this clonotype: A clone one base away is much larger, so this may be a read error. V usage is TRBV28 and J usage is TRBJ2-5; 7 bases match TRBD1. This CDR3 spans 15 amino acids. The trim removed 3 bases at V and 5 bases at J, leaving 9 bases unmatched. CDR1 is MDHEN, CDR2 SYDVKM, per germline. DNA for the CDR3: TGTGCCAGCAGTTTCCCCACCGGGACAGTGGAGACCCAGTACTTC. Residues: CASSFPTGTVETQYF.

CDR3 region: CASSPGTLGATDTQYF. The CDR3 DNA is TGCGCCAGCAGCCCCGGAACTTTGGGGGCCACAGATACGCAGTATTTT. V and J are TRBV4-3 and TRBJ2-3; TRBD1 might be the D (6 bases). From germline, CDR1 is LGHNA and CDR2 YSLEER. Trimming shortened V by 4 bases and J by 2 bases, and 16 bases separated the two germline ends. This CDR3 has 16 residues.

The CDR3, as DNA: TGTGCCAGCAGCCGGTGGACAGGAACGACGTCAAATGGCTACACCTTC. It yields the protein CASSRWTGTTSNGYTF. The genes are TRBV6-1 and TRBJ1-2; 7 positions agree with TRBD1. Germline trimming cut 6 bases from V and 6 bases from J; bases unmatched to any gene: 16. In germline, CDR1 is MNHNS, CDR2 SASEGT. The CDR3 length is 16 residues.

CDR3 nucleotide sequence: TGTGCCACCAGTGACCGATACGGACAGCCAACCATCCAGCATTTT. Its translation: CATSDRYGQPTIQHF. The chain combines TRBV24-1 with TRBJ1-5; a possible D gene is TRBD1 (6 bases). The CDR3 runs to 15 residues. Per germline, CDR1 KGHDR and CDR2 SFDVKD. V lost 4 bases to trimming and J lost 12 bases, with 21 bases between them.

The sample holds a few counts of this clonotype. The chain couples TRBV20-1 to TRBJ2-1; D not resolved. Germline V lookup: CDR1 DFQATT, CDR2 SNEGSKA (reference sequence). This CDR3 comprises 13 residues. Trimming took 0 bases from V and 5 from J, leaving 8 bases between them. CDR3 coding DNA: TGCAGTGCTAGAGATCTAGGAAACAATGAGCAGTTCTTC. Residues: CSARDLGNNEQFF.

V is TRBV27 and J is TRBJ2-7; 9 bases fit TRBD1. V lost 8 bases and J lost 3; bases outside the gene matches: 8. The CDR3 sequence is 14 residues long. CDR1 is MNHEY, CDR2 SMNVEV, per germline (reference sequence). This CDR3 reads CASGRTGVGYEQYF. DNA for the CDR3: TGTGCCAGCGGGCGGACAGGGGTGGGCTACGAGCAGTACTTC.

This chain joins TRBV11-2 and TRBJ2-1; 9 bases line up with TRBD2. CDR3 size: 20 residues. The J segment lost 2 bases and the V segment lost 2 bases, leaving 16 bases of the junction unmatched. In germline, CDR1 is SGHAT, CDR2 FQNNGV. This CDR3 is CASSLNQGLAGPSPYNEQFF. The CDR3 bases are TGTGCCAGCAGCTTAAACCAAGGGCTAGCGGGGCCCTCTCCCTACAATGAGCAGTTCTTC.

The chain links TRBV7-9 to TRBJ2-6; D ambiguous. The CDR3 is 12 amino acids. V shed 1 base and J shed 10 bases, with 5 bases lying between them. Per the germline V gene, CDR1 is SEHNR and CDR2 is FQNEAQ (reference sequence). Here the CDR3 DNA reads TGTGCCAGCAGCTTAGTCTCAAACGTCCTGACTTTC. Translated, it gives CASSLVSNVLTF. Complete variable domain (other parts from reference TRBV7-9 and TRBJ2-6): DTGVSQNPRHKITKRGQNVTFRCDPISEHNRLYWYRQTLGQGPEFLTYFQNEAQLEKSRLLSDRFSAERPKGSFSTLEIQRTEQGDSAMYLCASSLVSNVLTFGAGSRLTVL.

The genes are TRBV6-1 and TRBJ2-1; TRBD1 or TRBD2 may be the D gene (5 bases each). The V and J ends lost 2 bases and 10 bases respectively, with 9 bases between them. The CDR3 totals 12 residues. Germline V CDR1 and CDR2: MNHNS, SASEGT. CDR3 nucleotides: TGTGCCAGCAGTGAACTGAGGGGCGAGCAGTTCTTC. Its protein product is CASSELRGEQFF.

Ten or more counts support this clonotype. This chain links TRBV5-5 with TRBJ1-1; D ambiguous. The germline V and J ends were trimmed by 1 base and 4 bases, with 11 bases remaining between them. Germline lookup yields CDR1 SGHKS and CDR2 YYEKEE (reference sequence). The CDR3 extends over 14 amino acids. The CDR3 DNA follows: TGTGCCAGCAGCTTGAGTGCGAGAGGCACTGAAGCTTTCTTT. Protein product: CASSLSARGTEAFF.

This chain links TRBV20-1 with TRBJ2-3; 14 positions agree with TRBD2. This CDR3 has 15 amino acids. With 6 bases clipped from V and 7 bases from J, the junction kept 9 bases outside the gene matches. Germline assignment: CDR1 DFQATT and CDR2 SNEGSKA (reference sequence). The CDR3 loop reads CSAPTSGGETHTQYF. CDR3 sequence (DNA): TGCAGTGCCCCGACTAGCGGGGGGGAAACACATACGCAGTATTTT.

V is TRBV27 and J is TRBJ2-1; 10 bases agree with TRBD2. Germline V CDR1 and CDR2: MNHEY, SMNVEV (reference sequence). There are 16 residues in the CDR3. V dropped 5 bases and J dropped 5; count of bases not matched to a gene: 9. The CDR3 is CASSPPLAGRDNEQFF. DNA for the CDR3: TGTGCCAGCAGTCCCCCACTAGCGGGAAGAGACAATGAGCAGTTCTTC.

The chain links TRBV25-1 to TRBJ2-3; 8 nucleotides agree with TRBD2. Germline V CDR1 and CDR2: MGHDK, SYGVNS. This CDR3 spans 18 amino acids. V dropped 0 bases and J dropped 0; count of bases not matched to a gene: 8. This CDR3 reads CASSEYWISGESTDTQYF. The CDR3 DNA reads TGTGCCAGCAGTGAATACTGGATTAGCGGGGAGAGCACAGATACGCAGTATTTT.

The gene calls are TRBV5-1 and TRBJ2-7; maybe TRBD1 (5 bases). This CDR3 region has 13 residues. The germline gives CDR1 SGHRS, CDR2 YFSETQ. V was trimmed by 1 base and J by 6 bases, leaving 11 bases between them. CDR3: CASSLPGIREQYF. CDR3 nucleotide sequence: TGCGCCAGCAGCTTGCCAGGGATTCGCGAGCAGTACTTC.

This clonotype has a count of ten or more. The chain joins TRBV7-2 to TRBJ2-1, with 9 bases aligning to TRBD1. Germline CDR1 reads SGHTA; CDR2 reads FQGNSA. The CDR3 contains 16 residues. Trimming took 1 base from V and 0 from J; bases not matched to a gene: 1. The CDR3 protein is CASSLGQGGSYNEQFF. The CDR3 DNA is TGTGCCAGCAGCTTAGGACAGGGGGGCTCCTACAATGAGCAGTTCTTC.

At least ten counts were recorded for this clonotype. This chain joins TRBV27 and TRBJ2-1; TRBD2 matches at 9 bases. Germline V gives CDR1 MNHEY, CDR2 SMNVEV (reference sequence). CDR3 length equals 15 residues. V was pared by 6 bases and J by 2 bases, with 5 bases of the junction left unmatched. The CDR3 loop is CASSPSGVPYNEQFF. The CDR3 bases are TGTGCCAGCAGCCCTAGCGGGGTCCCCTACAATGAGCAGTTCTTC.

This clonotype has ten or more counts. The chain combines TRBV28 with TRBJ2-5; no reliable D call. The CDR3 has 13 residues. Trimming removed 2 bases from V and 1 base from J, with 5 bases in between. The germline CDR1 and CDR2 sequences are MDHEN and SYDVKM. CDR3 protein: CASSLIGQETQYF. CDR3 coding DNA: TGTGCCAGCAGTTTAATAGGCCAAGAGACCCAGTACTTC.

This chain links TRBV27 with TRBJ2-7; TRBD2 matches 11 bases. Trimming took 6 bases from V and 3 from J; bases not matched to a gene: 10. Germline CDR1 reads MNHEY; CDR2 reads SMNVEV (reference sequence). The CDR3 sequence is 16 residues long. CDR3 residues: CASSLWLAGGRYEQYF. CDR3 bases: TGTGCCAGCAGCTTGTGGTTAGCGGGGGGGCGCTACGAGCAGTACTTC.

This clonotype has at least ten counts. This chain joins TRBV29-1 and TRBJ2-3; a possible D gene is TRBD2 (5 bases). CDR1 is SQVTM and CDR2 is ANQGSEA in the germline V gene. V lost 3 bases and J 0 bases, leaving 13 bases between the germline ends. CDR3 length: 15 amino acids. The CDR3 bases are TGCAGCGTTGAGGGAGCAGGACCTAGCACAGATACGCAGTATTTT. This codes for CSVEGAGPSTDTQYF.

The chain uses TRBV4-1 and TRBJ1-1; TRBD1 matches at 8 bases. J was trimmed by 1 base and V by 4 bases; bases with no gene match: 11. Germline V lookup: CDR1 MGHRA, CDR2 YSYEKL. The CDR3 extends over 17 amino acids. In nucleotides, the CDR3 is TGCGCCAGCAGCCCGACAGGGGACAAATCTGCGAACACTGAAGCTTTCTTT. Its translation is CASSPTGDKSANTEAFF.

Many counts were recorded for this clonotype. The CDR3 loop is CATSDPTGYRGYTF. CDR3 coding DNA: TGTGCCACCAGTGACCCTACAGGGTATCGAGGCTACACCTTC. The chain carries TRBV24-1 and TRBJ1-2; D perhaps matches TRBD1 (6 bases). CDR3 length equals 14 residues. The germline V gene encodes CDR1 KGHDR and CDR2 SFDVKD. Trimming left V 4 bases short and J 8 bases short, with 16 bases between.

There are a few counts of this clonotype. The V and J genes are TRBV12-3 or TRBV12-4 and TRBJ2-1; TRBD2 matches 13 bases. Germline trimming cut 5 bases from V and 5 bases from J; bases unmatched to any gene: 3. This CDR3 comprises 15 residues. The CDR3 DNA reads TGTGCCAGCAGTGCCGGGACTAGCGGGAACAATGAGCAGTTCTTC. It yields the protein CASSAGTSGNNEQFF.

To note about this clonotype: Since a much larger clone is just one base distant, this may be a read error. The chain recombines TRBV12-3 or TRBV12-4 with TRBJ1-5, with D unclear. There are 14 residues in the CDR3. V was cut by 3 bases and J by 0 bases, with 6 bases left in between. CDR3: CASSFFDSNQPQHF. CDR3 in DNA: TGTGCCAGCAGTTTTTTCGATAGCAATCAGCCCCAGCATTTT.